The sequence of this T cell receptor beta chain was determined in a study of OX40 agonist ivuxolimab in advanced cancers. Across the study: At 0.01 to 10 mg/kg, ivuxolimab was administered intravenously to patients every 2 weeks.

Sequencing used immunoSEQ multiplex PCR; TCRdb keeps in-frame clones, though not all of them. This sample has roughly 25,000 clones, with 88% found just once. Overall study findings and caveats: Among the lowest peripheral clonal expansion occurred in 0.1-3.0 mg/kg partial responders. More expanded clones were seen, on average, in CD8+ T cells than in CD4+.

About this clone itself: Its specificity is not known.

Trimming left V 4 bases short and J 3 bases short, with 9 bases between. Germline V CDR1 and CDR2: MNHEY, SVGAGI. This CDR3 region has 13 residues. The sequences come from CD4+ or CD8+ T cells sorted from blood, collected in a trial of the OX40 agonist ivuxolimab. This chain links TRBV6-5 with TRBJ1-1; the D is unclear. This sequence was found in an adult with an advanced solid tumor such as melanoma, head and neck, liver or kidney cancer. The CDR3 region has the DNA TGTGCCAGCAGTTTCAGACATCACACTGAAGCTTTCTTT. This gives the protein CASSFRHHTEAFF.